This T cell receptor beta chain was captured by sequencing in a study of T cells in localized non-small cell lung cancer. Study results and caveats: In uninvolved adjacent lung, T cell clonality reached its highest value, exceeding tumor. Sequencing covered just one tumor region, so heterogeneity cannot be ruled out.

The CDR3 totals 15 residues. The germline V gene encodes CDR1 MNHNY and CDR2 SVGAGI (reference sequence). The V segment lost 6 bases and the J segment 6 bases; nucleotides outside the gene matches: 10. Profiled with immunoSEQ multiplex PCR; TCRdb holds only in-frame clones, not every one. There are about 45,000 clones in the sample; 81% occur only once, and approximately 17% lies in the top ten. This clone was counted a single time. Its antigen is still unknown. Specimen: peripheral blood mononuclear cells, collected before any cancer treatment. J is TRBJ1-2 and V is TRBV6-6, with 10 positions matching TRBD1. The receptor was derived from a man aged 35-75 years with stage III lung adenocarcinoma. For the CDR3, the DNA is TGTGCCAGCAGCCCTCCGGGACAGGGGTTCCATGGCTACACCTTC. Protein sequence: CASSPPGQGFHGYTF.